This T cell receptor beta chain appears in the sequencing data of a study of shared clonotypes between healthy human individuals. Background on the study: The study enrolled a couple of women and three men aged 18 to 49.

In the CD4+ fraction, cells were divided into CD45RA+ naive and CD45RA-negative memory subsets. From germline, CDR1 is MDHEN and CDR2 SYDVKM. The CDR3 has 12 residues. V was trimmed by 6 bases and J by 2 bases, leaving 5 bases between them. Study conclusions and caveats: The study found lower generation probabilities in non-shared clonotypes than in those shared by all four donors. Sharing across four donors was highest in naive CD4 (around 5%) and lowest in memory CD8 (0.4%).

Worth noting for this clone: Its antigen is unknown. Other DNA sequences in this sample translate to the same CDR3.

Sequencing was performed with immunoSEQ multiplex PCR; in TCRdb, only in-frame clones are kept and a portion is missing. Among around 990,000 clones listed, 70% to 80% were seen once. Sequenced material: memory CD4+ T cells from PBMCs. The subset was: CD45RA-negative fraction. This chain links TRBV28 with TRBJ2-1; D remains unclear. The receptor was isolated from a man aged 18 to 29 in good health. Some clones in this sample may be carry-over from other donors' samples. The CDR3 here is CASSATYNEQFF. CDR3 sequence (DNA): TGTGCCAGCAGCGCCACCTACAATGAGCAGTTCTTC.